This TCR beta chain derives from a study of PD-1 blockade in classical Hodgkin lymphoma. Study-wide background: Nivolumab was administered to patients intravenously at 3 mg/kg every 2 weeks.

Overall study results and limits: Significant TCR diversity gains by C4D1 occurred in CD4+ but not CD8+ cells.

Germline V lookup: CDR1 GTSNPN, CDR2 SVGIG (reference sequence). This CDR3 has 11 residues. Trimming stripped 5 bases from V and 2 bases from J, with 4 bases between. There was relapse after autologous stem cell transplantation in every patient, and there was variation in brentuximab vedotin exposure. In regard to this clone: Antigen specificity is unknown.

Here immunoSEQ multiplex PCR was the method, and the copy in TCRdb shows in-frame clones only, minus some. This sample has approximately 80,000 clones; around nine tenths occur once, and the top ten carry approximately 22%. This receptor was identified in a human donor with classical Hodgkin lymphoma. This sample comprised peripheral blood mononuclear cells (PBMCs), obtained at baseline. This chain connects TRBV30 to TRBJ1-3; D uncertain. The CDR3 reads CAWQTGNTIYF. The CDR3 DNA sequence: TGTGCCTGGCAAACTGGAAACACCATATATTTT.